This entry lists 3 T cell receptor beta chains sequenced from one sample in a study of PD-L1 blockade in urothelial cancer. The protocol was immunoSEQ multiplex PCR, while the TCRdb copy is restricted to in-frame clones and leaves out a portion. The sample lists 35,000 to 40,000 clones; about 86% were seen once. Described time point: peripheral blood 6 weeks after treatment start. Sequencing was performed on PBMCs, taken around atezolizumab (anti-PD-L1) treatment. The source is a man aged 60-69 years with urothelial cancer.

This sequence joins TRBV6-6 and TRBJ2-7, with 8 nucleotides matching TRBD1. The CDR3 consists of 14 residues. CDR1 MNHNY and CDR2 SVGAGI come from the germline V gene (reference sequence). The J segment lost 0 bases and the V segment lost 8 bases, leaving 6 bases of the junction unmatched. The CDR3 nucleotides read TGTGCCAGCGGAACGACAGGGGTCTCCTACGAGCAGTACTTC. This codes for CASGTTGVSYEQYF.

The gene calls are TRBV11-1 and TRBJ2-5, with D possibly matching TRBD1 (6 bases). V lost 5 bases to trimming and J lost 3 bases, with 19 bases between them. CDR3 size: 16 residues. The germline CDR1 and CDR2 sequences are SGHAT and FQDESV (reference sequence). CDR3 in amino acids: CASSPRGWPGKETQYF. The CDR3 nucleotides read TGTGCCAGCAGCCCAAGGGGGTGGCCAGGGAAAGAGACCCAGTACTTC.

This clone was seen only once. The V and J genes are TRBV10-2 and TRBJ2-1, with D possibly being TRBD1 (6 bases). The ends were cut back, 4 bases at V and 0 bases at J, with 7 bases in the middle. The CDR3 totals 14 residues. CDR1 and CDR2 (germline): WSHSY, SAAADI. DNA of the CDR3: TGCGCCAGCAGTGTAGGGGGCTCCTACAATGAGCAGTTCTTC. This sequence encodes CASSVGGSYNEQFF.